This T cell receptor (beta chain) emerged from a study of blood T cells in healthy people across ages. Per sample, a minimum of 6.5 million PBMCs were isolated. Through a sample-barcoded 5' primer and a J-beta primer mix, a second PCR was run for about 6 to 11 cycles. Each TCR beta cDNA got a 12-nucleotide random molecular identifier. TCRdb analysed the 5' RACE reads with MiXCR anew, one entry per CDR3 protein. The sample has over a million distinct CDR3 sequences, more than 40% seen once. Study outcomes and limitations: Bulk PBMC profiling left naive and antigen-experienced comparisons inconclusive.

With respect to this clonotype: What it binds is not known.

The length of the CDR3 is 16 residues. V lost 0 bases, J lost 5 bases, and 6 bases stayed unmatched. Germline CDR1 MGHRA, CDR2 YSYEKL. Input material: blood. This TCR was recovered from a woman aged 55-70 years in good health. The chain joins TRBV4-1 to TRBJ1-4; 7 nucleotides match TRBD1. The CDR3 here is CASSQDVDRRNEKLFF. The CDR3, as DNA: TGCGCCAGCAGCCAAGATGTGGACAGGAGAAATGAAAAACTGTTTTTT.